Below, 16 T cell receptor beta chains from the same sample are listed, as sequenced in a study of blood T cell repertoires in COVID-19. Repertoires were generated with immunoSEQ multiplex PCR, while TCRdb's copy carries only in-frame clones and drops some. Of about 160,000 clones in the sample, approximately 85% were seen once. Sequencing input: peripheral blood. These receptors originate from a woman in her fifties or sixties with COVID-19, enrolled during active disease.

The V gene is TRBV15, the J gene TRBJ2-3; 15 bases are shared with TRBD2. Germline values: CDR1 LNHNV, CDR2 YYDKDF (reference sequence). Unmatched junction bases numbered 10, after V lost 0 bases and J lost 3 bases. The CDR3 contains 20 residues. The DNA for the CDR3 is TGTGCCACCAGCAGAGATCCGAGGACTAGCGGGAGGGCCGGTACAGATACGCAGTATTTT. This codes for CATSRDPRTSGRAGTDTQYF.

CDR3 bases: TGCGCCAGCAGCTTCCCCTCGGACATTCAGTACTTC. Residues: CASSFPSDIQYF. The rearrangement uses TRBV5-1 and TRBJ2-4; D not certain. The germline CDR1 and CDR2 sequences are SGHRS and YFSETQ. This CDR3 has 12 residues. With 2 bases removed from V and 8 bases from J, the gap between germline ends came to 8 bases. Combining the CDR3 with reference TRBV5-1 and TRBJ2-4 gives the whole variable domain KAGVTQTPRYLIKTRGQQVTLSCSPISGHRSVSWYQQTPGQGLQFLFEYFSETQRNKGNFPGRFSGRQFSNSRSEMNVSTLELGDSALYLCASSFPSDIQYFGAGTRLSVL.

The V gene is TRBV27, the J gene TRBJ2-2; 7 nucleotides agree with TRBD2. The CDR3 sequence is 14 residues long. Trimming cost V 6 bases and J 1 base; bases outside gene matches: 2. The germline V gene has CDR1 MNHEY and CDR2 SMNVEV (reference sequence). CDR3 sequence (DNA): TGTGCCAGCAGGGCTAGCGGGAACACCGGGGAGCTGTTTTTT. Its protein product is CASRASGNTGELFF.

This clone was observed a few times. V and J are TRBV5-4 and TRBJ2-2; the D gene is possibly TRBD1 (5 bases). Germline loops: CDR1 SGHNT, CDR2 YYREEE (reference sequence). CDR3 length equals 15 residues. V dropped 6 bases and J dropped 0 bases, with 12 bases sitting between them. The CDR3, as DNA: TGTGCCAGCACGTCAAGGGGTTCGAACACCGGGGAGCTGTTTTTT. Its protein is CASTSRGSNTGELFF.

The V call is TRBV19, the J call TRBJ1-1, with D uncertain. Germline lookup yields CDR1 LNHDA and CDR2 SQIVND (reference sequence). V gave up 4 bases and J gave up 5 bases, with 14 bases separating them. This CDR3 spans 14 amino acids. This CDR3 is CASSTSPPGTEAFF. CDR3 DNA sequence: TGTGCCAGTAGTACCTCACCCCCGGGTACTGAAGCTTTCTTT.

The CDR3 nucleotides read TGTGCCAGCAGTTTAGCATACGGTTCCTACGAGCAGTACTTC. Residues: CASSLAYGSYEQYF. The chain combines TRBV27 with TRBJ2-7; the D is unclear. Germline V gene data show CDR1 as MNHEY and CDR2 as SMNVEV (reference sequence). V was clipped by 2 bases and J by 1 base, with 9 bases between them. The CDR3 runs to 14 residues.

This chain connects TRBV5-4 to TRBJ2-1, with 8 bases aligning to TRBD2. The trim removed 6 bases at V and 2 bases at J, leaving 7 bases unmatched. This CDR3 is 15 amino acids long. Looked up from germline, CDR1 is SGHNT and CDR2 is YYREEE (reference sequence). Written as DNA, the CDR3 is TGTGCCAGCACCATCGGGGGGGTAACCTACAATGAGCAGTTCTTC. Translated: CASTIGGVTYNEQFF.

The chain carries TRBV2 and TRBJ2-5; the D gene is possibly TRBD1 (5 bases). This CDR3 has 14 amino acids. V gave up 2 bases and J gave up 1 base, with 8 bases separating them. In germline, CDR1 is SNHLY, CDR2 FYNNEI. In nucleotides, the CDR3 is TGTGCCAGCAGTGAAACAGGCGTCCAAGAGACCCAGTACTTC. The encoded protein is CASSETGVQETQYF.

The V and J genes are TRBV11-2 and TRBJ1-1; 7 nucleotides match TRBD1. The CDR3 covers 13 residues. Looked up from germline, CDR1 is SGHAT and CDR2 is FQNNGV. Unmatched junction bases numbered 0, after V lost 1 base and J lost 4 bases. The CDR3 region is CASSLGQGTEAFF. CDR3 DNA: TGTGCCAGCAGCTTAGGACAGGGCACTGAAGCTTTCTTT.

The rearrangement uses TRBV28 and TRBJ1-2; no clear D gene. This CDR3 region has 14 residues. The germline V gene has CDR1 MDHEN and CDR2 SYDVKM. Between the trimmed V and J ends, which lost 5 bases and 4 bases, there was a span of 14 bases. The CDR3 DNA sequence: TGTGCCAGCAGTACGCAGGCATCTTTCTATGGCTACACCTTC. Protein: CASSTQASFYGYTF.

CDR3 coding DNA: TGTGCCAGCAGTTTCGACAGGTCGGGCTATGGCTACACCTTC. Translating gives CASSFDRSGYGYTF. The chain carries TRBV6-5 and TRBJ1-2; D is perhaps TRBD1 (6 bases). V was cut by 4 bases and J by 4 bases, with 13 bases left in between. The CDR3 totals 14 residues. Germline CDR1 reads MNHEY; CDR2 reads SVGAGI.

The chain recombines TRBV2 with TRBJ2-2; a possible D gene is TRBD2 (6 bases). V was pared by 4 bases and J by 5 bases, with 14 bases between. This CDR3 is built from 15 residues. Germline lookup yields CDR1 SNHLY and CDR2 FYNNEI. Written as DNA, the CDR3 is TGTGCCAGCAGTGCGGTCTCCGCGGGGACCGGGGAGCTGTTTTTT. Translated, it gives CASSAVSAGTGELFF.

The V and J genes are TRBV7-2 and TRBJ2-1, with TRBD2 identical over 13 bases. With V trimmed by 5 bases and J by 10 bases, 8 bases remained unmatched. The CDR3 sequence is 15 residues long. CDR1 SGHTA and CDR2 FQGNSA come from the germline V gene. The CDR3: CASSPGTSGNREQFF. CDR3 sequence (DNA): TGTGCCAGCAGCCCCGGGACTAGCGGGAATCGAGAGCAGTTCTTC.

Worth noting for this clone: Other DNA sequences in the same sample also yield this CDR3. This sequence joins TRBV12-3 or TRBV12-4 and TRBJ1-1; D is unresolved. The CDR3 is made up of 13 amino acids. V was clipped by 3 bases and J by 3 bases, with 8 bases between them. CDR3 in DNA: TGTGCCAGCAGTTTTGGGGAGGACACTGAAGCTTTCTTT. This sequence encodes CASSFGEDTEAFF.

The V and J genes are TRBV3-1 (or the pseudogene TRBV3-2) and TRBJ2-7, with a tentative D call TRBD2 (6 bases). V was trimmed by 4 bases and J by 5 bases, leaving 12 bases between them. Looked up from germline, CDR1 is LGHDT and CDR2 is YNNKEL (reference sequence). The CDR3 is made up of 13 amino acids. In nucleotides, the CDR3 is TGTGCCAGCAGCCCGGGGTGGGAGGACGAGCAGTACTTC. This gives the protein CASSPGWEDEQYF.

The chain employs TRBV2 and TRBJ2-1; maybe TRBD1 (5 bases). This CDR3 spans 13 amino acids. The germline V and J ends were trimmed by 3 bases and 8 bases, with 11 bases remaining between them. Germline lookup yields CDR1 SNHLY and CDR2 FYNNEI. The chain's CDR3 is CASSDPRAYEQFF. The CDR3 DNA follows: TGTGCCAGCAGTGACCCCAGGGCGTATGAGCAGTTCTTC.